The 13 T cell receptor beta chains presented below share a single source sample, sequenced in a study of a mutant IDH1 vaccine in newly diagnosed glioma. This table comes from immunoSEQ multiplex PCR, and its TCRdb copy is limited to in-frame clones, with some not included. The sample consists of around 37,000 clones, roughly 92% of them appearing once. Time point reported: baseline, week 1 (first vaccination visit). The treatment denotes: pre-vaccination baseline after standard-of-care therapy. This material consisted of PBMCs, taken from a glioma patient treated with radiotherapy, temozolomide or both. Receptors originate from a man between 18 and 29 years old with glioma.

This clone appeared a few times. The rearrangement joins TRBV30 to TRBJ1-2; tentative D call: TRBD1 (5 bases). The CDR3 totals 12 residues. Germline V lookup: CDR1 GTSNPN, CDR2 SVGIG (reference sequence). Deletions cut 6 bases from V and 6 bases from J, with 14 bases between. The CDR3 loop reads CACPAGKDGYTF. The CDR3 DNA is TGTGCCTGCCCCGCAGGGAAGGATGGCTACACCTTC.

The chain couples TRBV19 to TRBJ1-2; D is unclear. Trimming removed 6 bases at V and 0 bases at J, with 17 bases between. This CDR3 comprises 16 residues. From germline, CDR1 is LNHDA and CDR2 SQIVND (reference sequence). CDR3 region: CASSATRKFTNYGYTF. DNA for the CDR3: TGTGCCAGTAGCGCGACAAGGAAATTTACTAACTATGGCTACACCTTC. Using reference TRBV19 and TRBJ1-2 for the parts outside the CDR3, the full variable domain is DGGITQSPKYLFRKEGQNVTLSCEQNLNHDAMYWYRQDPGQGLRLIYYSQIVNDFQKGDIAEGYSVSREKKESFPLTVTSAQKNPTAFYLCASSATRKFTNYGYTFGSGTRLTVV.

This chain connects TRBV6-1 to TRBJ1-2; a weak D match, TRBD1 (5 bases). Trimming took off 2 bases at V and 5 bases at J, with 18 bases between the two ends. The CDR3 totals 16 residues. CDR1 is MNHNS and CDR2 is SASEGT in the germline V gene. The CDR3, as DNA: TGTGCCAGCAGTGAAACCCCTCAGGGCCCGGGATATGGCTACACCTTC. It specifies CASSETPQGPGYGYTF.

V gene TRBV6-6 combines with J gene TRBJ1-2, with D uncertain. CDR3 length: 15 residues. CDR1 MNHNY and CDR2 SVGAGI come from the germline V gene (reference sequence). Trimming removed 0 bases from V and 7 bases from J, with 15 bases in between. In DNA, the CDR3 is TGTGCCAGCAGTTACTCGTCCAGCCCGGGAGGTGGCTACACCTTC. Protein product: CASSYSSSPGGGYTF.

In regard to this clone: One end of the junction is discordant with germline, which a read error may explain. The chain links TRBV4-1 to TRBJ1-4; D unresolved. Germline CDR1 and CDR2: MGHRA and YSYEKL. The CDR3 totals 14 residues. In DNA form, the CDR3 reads TGCGCCAGCAGCCTGGGAACCGGCCCCCGCACCCTTTCTTTC. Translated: CASSLGTGPRTLSF.

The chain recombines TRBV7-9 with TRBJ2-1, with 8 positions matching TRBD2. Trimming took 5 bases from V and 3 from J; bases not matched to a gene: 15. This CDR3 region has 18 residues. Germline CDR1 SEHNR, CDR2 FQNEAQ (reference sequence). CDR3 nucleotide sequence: TGTGCCAGCAGCCCACTAGTAAGTTCTAGCGGGTTCTACAATGAGCAGTTCTTC. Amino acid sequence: CASSPLVSSSGFYNEQFF.

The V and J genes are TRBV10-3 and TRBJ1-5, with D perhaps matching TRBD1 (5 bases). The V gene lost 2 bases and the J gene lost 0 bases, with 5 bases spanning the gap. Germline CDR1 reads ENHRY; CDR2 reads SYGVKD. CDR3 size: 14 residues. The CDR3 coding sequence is TGTGCCATCAGTGAGGGGGCTAGCAATCAGCCCCAGCATTTT. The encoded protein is CAISEGASNQPQHF.

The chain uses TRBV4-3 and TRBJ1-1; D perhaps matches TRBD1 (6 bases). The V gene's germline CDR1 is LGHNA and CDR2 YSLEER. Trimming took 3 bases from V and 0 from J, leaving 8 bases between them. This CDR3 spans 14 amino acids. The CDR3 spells CASSQDSMNTEAFF. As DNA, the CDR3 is TGCGCCAGCAGCCAGGACAGTATGAACACTGAAGCTTTCTTT.

The CDR3 sequence is CASSYRDGNQPQHF. DNA of the CDR3: TGTGCCAGCAGCTACAGGGACGGCAATCAGCCCCAGCATTTT. The chain carries TRBV7-8 and TRBJ1-5; perhaps TRBD1 as D (6 bases). V dropped 4 bases and J dropped 2 bases, with 9 bases sitting between them. Looked up from germline, CDR1 is SGHVS and CDR2 is FQNEAQ. The CDR3 loop spans 14 amino acids.

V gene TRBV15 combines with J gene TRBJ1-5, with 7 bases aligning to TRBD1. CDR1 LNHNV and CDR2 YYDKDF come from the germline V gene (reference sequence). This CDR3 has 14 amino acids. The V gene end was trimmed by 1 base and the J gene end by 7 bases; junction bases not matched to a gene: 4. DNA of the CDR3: TGTGCCACCAGCAGAGGACAGGGAAGCCAGCCCCAGCATTTT. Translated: CATSRGQGSQPQHF.

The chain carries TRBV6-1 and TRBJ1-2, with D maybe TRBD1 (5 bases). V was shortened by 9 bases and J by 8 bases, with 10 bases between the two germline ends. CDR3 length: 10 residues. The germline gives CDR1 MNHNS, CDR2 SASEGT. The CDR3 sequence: CASGGDGYTF. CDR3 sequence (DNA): TGTGCCAGTGGGGGGGACGGCTACACCTTC.

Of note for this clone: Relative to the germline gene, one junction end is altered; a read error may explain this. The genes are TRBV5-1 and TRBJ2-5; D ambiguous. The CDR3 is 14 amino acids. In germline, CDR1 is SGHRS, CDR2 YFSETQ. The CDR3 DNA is TGCGCCAGCAGCTTGTCCTCGGACCAGGAGACCCAGTACTTC. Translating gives CASSLSSDQETQYF.

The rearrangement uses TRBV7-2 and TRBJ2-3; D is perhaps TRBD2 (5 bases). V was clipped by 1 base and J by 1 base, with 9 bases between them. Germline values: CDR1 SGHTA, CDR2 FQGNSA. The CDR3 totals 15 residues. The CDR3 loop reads CASSLGPGGTDTQYF. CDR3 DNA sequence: TGTGCCAGCAGCTTAGGGCCCGGGGGCACAGATACGCAGTATTTT. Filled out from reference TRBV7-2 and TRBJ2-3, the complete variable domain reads GAGVSQSPSNKVTEKGKDVELRCDPISGHTALYWYRQSLGQGLEFLIYFQGNSAPDKSGLPSDRFSAERTGGSVSTLTIQRTQQEDSAVYLCASSLGPGGTDTQYFGPGTRLTVL.